Here is one T cell receptor beta chain with its context. What it binds is unknown. The protocol was immunoSEQ multiplex PCR, while the TCRdb copy is restricted to in-frame clones and leaves out a portion. The table lists about 14,000 clones, about three quarters of them singletons. This sample is part of a study of neoadjuvant anti-PD-1 for oral cavity cancer. Study-level information: Patients without progression received a fourth nivolumab dose around day 43, then surgical resection on days 50-56. Study results and caveats: TCR analyses covered only a few patients per response group.

The V end was cut by 0 bases, the J end by 6 bases, with 4 bases between. Germline assignment: CDR1 SGDLS and CDR2 YYNGEE. The length of the CDR3 is 12 residues. The time point denotes: after neoadjuvant nivolumab, at surgical resection. This receptor was obtained from a person between 40 and 80 years old with oral cavity squamous cell carcinoma. This chain links TRBV9 with TRBJ2-1; D is uncertain. The sample consisted of PBMCs, taken after nivolumab (anti-PD-1) treatment. CDR3: CASSVGTNEQFF. Here the CDR3 DNA reads TGTGCCAGCAGCGTAGGGACCAATGAGCAGTTCTTC.